This T cell receptor beta chain originates from a study of blood T cell repertoires in COVID-19. Sequencing used immunoSEQ multiplex PCR; TCRdb keeps in-frame clones, though not all of them. Among some 230,000 clones, over 75% were seen once, and the ten largest hold approximately 3.4%. Germline V gene sequence: CDR1 MNHEY, CDR2 SMNVEV (reference sequence). V lost 4 bases and J lost 3; bases outside the gene matches: 9. This CDR3 has 16 amino acids. The sequencing sample was made of PBMCs or T cells enriched from blood (not recorded which). The clonotype was recovered from a young woman in a cohort exposed to, infected with or recovered from COVID-19 (not recorded which). The rearrangement uses TRBV27 and TRBJ2-3; 8 bases align to TRBD2. The CDR3 DNA sequence: TGTGCCAGCAGTTCGATAGCGGGGAGAAAAACAGATACGCAGTATTTT. Protein sequence: CASSSIAGRKTDTQYF.